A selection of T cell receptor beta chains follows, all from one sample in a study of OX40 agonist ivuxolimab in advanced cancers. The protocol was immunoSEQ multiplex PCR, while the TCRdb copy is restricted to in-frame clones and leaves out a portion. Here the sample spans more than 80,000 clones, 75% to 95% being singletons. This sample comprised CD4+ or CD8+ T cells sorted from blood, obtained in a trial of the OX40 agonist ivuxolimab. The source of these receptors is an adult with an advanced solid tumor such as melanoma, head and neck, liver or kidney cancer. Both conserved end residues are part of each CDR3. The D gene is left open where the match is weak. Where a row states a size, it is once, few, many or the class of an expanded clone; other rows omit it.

CDR3: CASSPSREADTQYF; DNA: TGTGCCAGCAGCCCCTCCAGGGAGGCAGATACGCAGTATTTT; J: TRBJ2-3; V: TRBV7-2; size: NA; D: NA
CDR3: CASSEWVGGGHQPQHF; DNA: TGTGCCAGCAGCGAATGGGTAGGTGGGGGGCATCAGCCCCAGCATTTT; J: TRBJ1-5; V: TRBV7-9; size: few; D: NA
CDR3: CASSLTGPGHEQYF; DNA: TGTGCCAGCAGCTTAACAGGGCCGGGTCACGAGCAGTACTTC; J: TRBJ2-7; V: TRBV5-4; size: NA; D: NA
CDR3: CASSKDPPTQRQVNQPQHF; DNA: TGTGCCAGCAGCAAAGACCCTCCGACTCAACGACAGGTCAATCAGCCCCAGCATTTT; J: TRBJ1-5; V: TRBV21-1; size: NA; D: NA
CDR3: CASSLEAGGNTIYF; DNA: TGCGCCAGCAGCTTGGAGGCAGGGGGTAACACCATATATTTT; J: TRBJ1-3; V: TRBV5-1; size: NA; D: TRBD1
CDR3: CASSQETGGGYLTDTQYF; DNA: TGCGCCAGCAGCCAAGAAACAGGGGGCGGATATTTGACAGATACGCAGTATTTT; J: TRBJ2-3; V: TRBV4-3; size: NA; D: TRBD1
CDR3: CASSFGLREPQHF; DNA: TGTGCCAGCAGCTTCGGCCTGAGGGAGCCCCAGCATTTT; J: TRBJ1-5; V: TRBV11-2; size: NA; D: NA
CDR3: CAWSAYNEQFF; DNA: TGTGCCTGGAGTGCTTACAATGAGCAGTTCTTC; J: TRBJ2-1; V: TRBV30; size: NA; D: NA
CDR3: CASSPTGVNEQFF; DNA: TGCGCCAGCAGCCCGACAGGGGTCAATGAGCAGTTCTTC; J: TRBJ2-1; V: TRBV4-1; size: NA; D: TRBD1
CDR3: CASSNRDTSNEKLFF; DNA: TGTGCCAGCAGCAACCGGGACACCTCTAATGAAAAACTGTTTTTT; J: TRBJ1-4; V: TRBV7-9; size: NA; D: NA
CDR3: CASSQGMNTEAFF; DNA: TGCGCCAGCAGCCAAGGGATGAACACTGAAGCTTTCTTT; J: TRBJ1-1; V: TRBV4-3; size: NA; D: NA
CDR3: CASSLTGASQETQYF; DNA: TGCGCCAGCAGCTTGACAGGGGCATCCCAAGAGACCCAGTACTTC; J: TRBJ2-5; V: TRBV5-1; size: NA; D: TRBD1
CDR3: CASSIGLASLTQYF; DNA: TGTGCCAGCAGTATAGGACTAGCCTCCCTTACGCAGTATTTT; J: TRBJ2-3; V: TRBV27; size: NA; D: TRBD2
CDR3: CASSTKQGAGHGYTF; DNA: TGTGCCAGCAGCACTAAACAGGGGGCGGGACATGGCTACACCTTC; J: TRBJ1-2; V: TRBV5-6; size: NA; D: TRBD1
CDR3: CASSFRPVNTEAFF; DNA: TGTGCCAGCAGCTTCCGGCCGGTGAACACTGAAGCTTTCTTT; J: TRBJ1-1; V: TRBV5-6; size: NA; D: NA
CDR3: CASSSLMAKNIQYF; DNA: TGTGCCAGCAGCTCCCTAATGGCCAAAAACATTCAGTACTTC; J: TRBJ2-4; V: TRBV7-6; size: NA; D: NA
CDR3: CASSLSTGLAGGRLNEQFF; DNA: TGTGCCAGCAGTTTAAGTACCGGCCTAGCGGGGGGGAGGCTCAATGAGCAGTTCTTC; J: TRBJ2-1; V: TRBV27; size: NA; D: TRBD2
CDR3: CASSLRINQETQYF; DNA: TGCGCCAGCAGCTTGAGGATAAACCAAGAGACCCAGTACTTC; J: TRBJ2-5; V: TRBV5-1; size: once; D: NA
CDR3: CASSSFRQGSGNTIYF; DNA: TGTGCCAGCAGCTCATTCCGACAAGGGTCCGGAAACACCATATATTTT; J: TRBJ1-3; V: TRBV7-2; size: NA; D: NA
CDR3: CASSNRDSNQPQHF; DNA: TGTGCCAGCAGCAATCGGGACTCTAATCAGCCCCAGCATTTT; J: TRBJ1-5; V: TRBV6-5; size: NA; D: NA
CDR3: CASSMLGYQETQYF; DNA: TGTGCCAGTAGTATGCTGGGATACCAAGAGACCCAGTACTTC; J: TRBJ2-5; V: TRBV19; size: NA; D: NA
CDR3: CSVRQGTEKLFF; DNA: TGCAGCGTTAGGCAGGGGACTGAAAAACTGTTTTTT; J: TRBJ1-4; V: TRBV29-1; size: once; D: NA
CDR3: CASSFSSTGELFF; DNA: TGTGCCAGCAGCTTTAGTAGCACCGGGGAGCTGTTTTTT; J: TRBJ2-2; V: TRBV5-6; size: once; D: NA
CDR3: CAWRGLSGGFQETQYF; DNA: TGTGCCTGGAGGGGACTTAGCGGGGGGTTCCAAGAGACCCAGTACTTC; J: TRBJ2-5; V: TRBV30; size: NA; D: TRBD2
CDR3: CASTWRGSDTEAFF; DNA: TGCGCCAGCACCTGGAGGGGGAGCGACACTGAAGCTTTCTTT; J: TRBJ1-1; V: TRBV5-1; size: few; D: NA
CDR3: CATSREGAGSIANYGYTF; DNA: TGTGCCACCAGCAGAGAGGGGGCAGGGAGCATTGCTAACTATGGCTACACCTTC; J: TRBJ1-2; V: TRBV15; size: NA; D: NA
CDR3: CASSEGLAIDTQYF; DNA: TGTGCCAGCAGTGAAGGACTAGCGATAGATACGCAGTATTTT; J: TRBJ2-3; V: TRBV2; size: NA; D: TRBD2
CDR3: CASSPRPWRGGQTTDTQYF; DNA: TGTGCCAGCAGCCCCCGCCCCTGGCGGGGGGGCCAGACCACAGATACGCAGTATTTT; J: TRBJ2-3; V: TRBV11-2; size: NA; D: TRBD2
CDR3: CASSSGGALGEKLFF; DNA: TGTGCCAGCAGCTCTGGGGGGGCCCTTGGAGAAAAACTGTTTTTT; J: TRBJ1-4; V: TRBV7-2; size: NA; D: NA
CDR3: CAISDSGLANEQFF; DNA: TGTGCCATCAGTGACTCGGGGTTGGCGAATGAGCAGTTCTTC; J: TRBJ2-1; V: TRBV10-3; size: NA; D: NA
CDR3: CASSPRRFDEKLFF; DNA: TGTGCCAGCAGCCCCCGGAGGTTTGATGAAAAACTGTTTTTT; J: TRBJ1-4; V: TRBV9; size: NA; D: NA
CDR3: CAWSSTGVGGYTF; DNA: TGTGCCTGGAGCTCGACAGGGGTCGGTGGCTACACCTTC; J: TRBJ1-2; V: TRBV30; size: NA; D: TRBD1
CDR3: CASSLEVSFRGSEQYF; DNA: TGTGCCAGCAGCTTAGAGGTCAGTTTTCGGGGAAGCGAGCAGTACTTC; J: TRBJ2-7; V: TRBV7-2; size: NA; D: NA
CDR3: CASSSRAAKGVDNSPLHF; DNA: TGTGCCAGCAGCTCCCGAGCAGCTAAAGGGGTGGATAATTCACCCCTCCACTTT; J: TRBJ1-6; V: TRBV7-8; size: NA; D: NA
CDR3: CAYDRGAYEQYF; DNA: TGTGCCTACGACAGGGGTGCCTACGAGCAGTACTTC; J: TRBJ2-7; V: TRBV30; size: NA; D: TRBD1
CDR3: CASRSTGVGEQFF; DNA: TGTGCCAGCCGATCGACAGGGGTGGGTGAGCAGTTCTTC; J: TRBJ2-1; V: TRBV25-1; size: NA; D: TRBD1
CDR3: CASSSQVDQPQHF; DNA: TGTGCCAGCAGCTCTCAAGTTGATCAGCCCCAGCATTTT; J: TRBJ1-5; V: TRBV7-2; size: NA; D: NA
CDR3: CASSPMSGLNTEAFF; DNA: TGCGCCAGCAGCCCTATGTCGGGTTTGAACACTGAAGCTTTCTTT; J: TRBJ1-1; V: TRBV5-1; size: NA; D: NA
CDR3: CASSGTGVYGYTF; DNA: TGTGCCAGCAGTGGGACAGGCGTCTATGGCTACACCTTC; J: TRBJ1-2; V: TRBV2; size: NA; D: TRBD1
CDR3: CASSPGLAGLSRDLALGTQYF; DNA: TGTGCCAGCTCACCGGGACTAGCGGGACTGTCAAGAGACCTCGCCCTCGGGACCCAGTACTTC; J: TRBJ2-5; V: TRBV18; size: once; D: TRBD2